This is a list of T cell receptor beta chains from one sample in a study of blood T cell repertoires in COVID-19. The protocol was immunoSEQ multiplex PCR, while the TCRdb copy is restricted to in-frame clones and leaves out a portion. The profile covers some 120,000 clones, with over 80% appearing a single time and 2% to 2.5% taken by the ten largest. Sequenced input: peripheral blood. Receptors were obtained from a man aged 25-45 years with acute or convalescent COVID-19. Both conserved end residues are trimmed from each CDR3. A D gene is named only where the DNA matches it firmly. Not all rows give a size; the values are once, few, many and, for expanded clones, a class.

-	TRBV11-2	TRBJ2-5	TRBD2	ASSLVGGDRETQY
-	TRBV14	TRBJ2-1	TRBD2	ASSQALAGGNEQF
-	TRBV6-1	TRBJ1-1	-	ASSEERGAGTEAF
-	TRBV7-9	TRBJ2-3	-	ASSLSGTHYTDTQY
-	TRBV19	TRBJ2-5	-	ASSITAGTWGEETQY
-	TRBV4-3	TRBJ2-7	-	ASSQAQGSGVVPYEQY
few	TRBV7-9	TRBJ2-2	-	ARSNGEAIGELF
-	TRBV4-1	TRBJ2-7	TRBD2	ASSLRLAGSYEQY
-	TRBV4-3	TRBJ2-3	-	ASSQGLLASTDTQY
once	TRBV19	TRBJ1-2	TRBD1	ASSIGQGYGYT
-	TRBV14	TRBJ1-4	-	ASSPAGWTNEKLF
-	TRBV5-1	TRBJ2-2	-	ASSQPQATVNTGELF
many	TRBV6-5	TRBJ1-2	-	ASSEFVTAGGYT
few	TRBV7-8	TRBJ2-5	-	ASSLGLGRSKGETQY
-	TRBV12-2	TRBJ2-7	-	ASRHRRQGWYEQY
few	TRBV27	TRBJ1-4	-	ASSFSGFEKLF
-	TRBV4-1	TRBJ1-1	-	ASSFRPVGALEAF
-	TRBV11-2	TRBJ2-5	TRBD2	ASSPLREMQTQY
-	TRBV24-1	TRBJ1-3	TRBD1	ATSEDRGSGNTIY
once	TRBV7-9	TRBJ1-6	-	ASSSGTSRSSYNSPLH
-	TRBV29-1	TRBJ1-6	TRBD1	SVTITGGELSPLH
-	TRBV28	TRBJ1-6	-	ASSYDTNSPLH
few	TRBV27	TRBJ2-2	-	ASSLSRNTGELF
-	TRBV19	TRBJ2-2	TRBD2	ASKLAGETGELF
-	TRBV27	TRBJ1-2	TRBD1	ASSTGGGYT
-	TRBV30	TRBJ2-3	-	AWSGTLGGGETQY
-	TRBV7-2	TRBJ2-1	-	ASSPLAVSYNEQF
-	TRBV19	TRBJ1-2	-	ASSTPQASLYGYT
-	TRBV5-6	TRBJ1-2	-	ASSFGGDGYT
-	TRBV5-1	TRBJ2-3	TRBD2	ASSQTSGGLTDTQY
-	TRBV19	TRBJ2-6	TRBD1	ASSIVGTGTGFFSGANVLT
-	TRBV2	TRBJ1-2	-	ASSKDSIYGYT
-	TRBV27	TRBJ2-2	-	ASSSGGGTGELF
-	TRBV15	TRBJ2-7	-	ATSRGTRISYEQY
-	TRBV5-1	TRBJ1-4	-	ASSLVIGGEKLF
once	TRBV4-1	TRBJ1-1	-	ASSQDGRGTEAF
-	TRBV19	TRBJ1-5	-	ASSSRGNDNQPQH
-	TRBV4-3	TRBJ1-3	TRBD1	ASSQQGAANTIY
-	TRBV5-4	TRBJ2-2	TRBD2	ASSPRTSGGNTGELF
-	TRBV18	TRBJ1-4	-	ASSPRRGEKLF
-	TRBV6-2/TRBV6-3	TRBJ1-5	-	ASSSPGVKEDQPQH
-	TRBV13	TRBJ2-5	TRBD2	ASSFRGGRETQY
few	TRBV5-8	TRBJ2-1	TRBD2	ASILGGTSGGATYNEQF
few	TRBV15	TRBJ2-7	TRBD2	ATSSTSGFYEQY
-	TRBV12-3/TRBV12-4	TRBJ2-1	TRBD2	ASSFRRESEQF